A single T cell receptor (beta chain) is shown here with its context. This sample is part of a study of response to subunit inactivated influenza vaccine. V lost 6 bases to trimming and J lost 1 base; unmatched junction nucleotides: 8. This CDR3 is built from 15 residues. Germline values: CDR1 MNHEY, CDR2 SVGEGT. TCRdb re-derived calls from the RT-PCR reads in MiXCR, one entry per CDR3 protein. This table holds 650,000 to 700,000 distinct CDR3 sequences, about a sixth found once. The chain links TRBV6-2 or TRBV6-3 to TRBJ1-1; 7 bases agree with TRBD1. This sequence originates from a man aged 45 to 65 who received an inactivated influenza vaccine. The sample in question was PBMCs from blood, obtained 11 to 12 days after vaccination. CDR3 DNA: TGTGCCAGCAGAGAACAGGGGAATGGGAACACTGAAGCTTTCTTT. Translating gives CASREQGNGNTEAFF.